This T cell receptor (beta chain) stems from a study of blood T cells in healthy people across ages. Through a sample-barcoded 5' primer and a J-beta primer mix, a second PCR was run for about 6 to 11 cycles. TCRdb redid the calling of the 5' RACE reads with MiXCR, one entry per CDR3 protein. The repertoire holds 650,000 to 1,000,000 distinct CDR3 sequences, with about 47% as singletons. The germline V and J ends were trimmed by 3 bases and 4 bases, with 7 bases remaining between them. The germline gives CDR1 GTSNPN, CDR2 SVGIG (reference sequence). This CDR3 spans 12 amino acids. This receptor was identified in an elderly man in good health. This rearrangement joins TRBV30 to TRBJ2-1, with D unresolved. Sequenced material: blood. CDR3 DNA sequence: TGTGCCTGGAGGGTTGGGTACAATGAGCAGTTCTTC. Its translation is CAWRVGYNEQFF.